These T cell receptor beta chains were read from a single sample in a study of shared clonotypes between healthy human individuals. Produced via immunoSEQ multiplex PCR; TCRdb's table is partial and in-frame only. The sample consists of fewer than 1 million clones, approximately 96% of them appearing once. Input material: naive CD8+ T cells sorted from blood. The receptors here all came from a man under 40 in good health. Each CDR3 is given with its conserved first and last residue. Fields, in order: V gene, CDR3 protein.

v_call: TRBV28; cdr3_aa: CASSPLGGLAVYEQYF
v_call: TRBV4-3; cdr3_aa: CASSQDPTDTGELFF
v_call: TRBV2; cdr3_aa: CASSEYPGSYEQYF
v_call: TRBV29-1; cdr3_aa: CSASDRGPFWSTEAFF
v_call: TRBV6-1; cdr3_aa: CASSEGLSFIRDRENTGELFF
v_call: TRBV5-4; cdr3_aa: CASSPGTREEQYF
v_call: TRBV6-5; cdr3_aa: CASSPSPYEQYF
v_call: TRBV11-2; cdr3_aa: CASSSGQGSYEQYF
v_call: TRBV10-3; cdr3_aa: CASGVAGDETQYF
v_call: TRBV5-1; cdr3_aa: CASSLTQTSGKAIDEQFF
v_call: TRBV11-2; cdr3_aa: CASSLDRFEVNTEAFF
v_call: TRBV11-2; cdr3_aa: CASSSRTSGGHDTQYF
v_call: TRBV6-1; cdr3_aa: CASSEFRPGLAAYEQYF
v_call: TRBV7-8; cdr3_aa: CASSATGNIALYNEQFF
v_call: TRBV6-5; cdr3_aa: CASSLIGSNQPQHF
v_call: TRBV27; cdr3_aa: CASSLLAGGSTDTQYF
v_call: TRBV5-1; cdr3_aa: CASSLQGNTGELFF
v_call: TRBV29-1; cdr3_aa: CSVGGTSGRPLDTQYF
v_call: TRBV6-4; cdr3_aa: CASSDVVGELFF
v_call: TRBV7-8; cdr3_aa: CASSPLTRGETQYF
v_call: TRBV7-9; cdr3_aa: CASSQTLYEQYF
v_call: TRBV9; cdr3_aa: CASSVAPRENSTDTQYF
v_call: TRBV9; cdr3_aa: CASSGTGTGYGYTF
v_call: TRBV7-6; cdr3_aa: CASSTGNRVEQFF
v_call: TRBV11-2; cdr3_aa: CASSLAASYEQYF
v_call: TRBV7-9; cdr3_aa: CASGLTSGSISEQFF
v_call: TRBV10-1; cdr3_aa: CASSGGFSSYNEQFF
v_call: TRBV13; cdr3_aa: CATARGWGNTEAFF
v_call: TRBV9; cdr3_aa: CASSAGTTTASSYEQYF
v_call: TRBV15; cdr3_aa: CATSRRLERDTQYF
v_call: TRBV30; cdr3_aa: CAFLSDFQETQYF
v_call: TRBV29-1; cdr3_aa: CSVGREGYGYTF
v_call: TRBV5-6; cdr3_aa: CASSYGQGGNYGYTF
v_call: TRBV28; cdr3_aa: CASSLIAGSSYNEQFF
v_call: TRBV29-1; cdr3_aa: CSVAGTGSSYNEQFF
v_call: TRBV14; cdr3_aa: CASSQDWTSGTGELFF
v_call: TRBV4-1; cdr3_aa: CASSRVLRTGELFF
v_call: TRBV7-3; cdr3_aa: CASSLLADGEAFF
v_call: TRBV29-1; cdr3_aa: CSVEDRGGYEQYF
v_call: TRBV4-1; cdr3_aa: CASSQLWASGSASYEQYF
v_call: TRBV27; cdr3_aa: CASKQGIAKNIQYF
v_call: TRBV14; cdr3_aa: CASSRTGSGGYTF
v_call: TRBV15; cdr3_aa: CATSTSGAFSDTQYF
v_call: TRBV4-1; cdr3_aa: CASSPVERSSTDTQYF
v_call: TRBV20-1; cdr3_aa: CSARDDEQFF
v_call: TRBV7-2; cdr3_aa: CASSLDGTGYEQYF
v_call: TRBV10-2; cdr3_aa: CASSEEFGAPGANVLTF